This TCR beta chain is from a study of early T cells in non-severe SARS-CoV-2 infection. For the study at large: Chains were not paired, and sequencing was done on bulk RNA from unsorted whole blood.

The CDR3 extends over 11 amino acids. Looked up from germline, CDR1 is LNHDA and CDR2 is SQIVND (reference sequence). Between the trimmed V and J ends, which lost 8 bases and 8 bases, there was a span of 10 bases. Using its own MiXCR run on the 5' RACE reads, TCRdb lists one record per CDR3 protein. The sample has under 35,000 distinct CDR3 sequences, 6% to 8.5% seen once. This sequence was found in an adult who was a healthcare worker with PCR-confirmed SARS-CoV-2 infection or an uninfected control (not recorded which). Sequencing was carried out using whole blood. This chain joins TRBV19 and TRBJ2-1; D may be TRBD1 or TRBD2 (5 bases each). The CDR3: CASDRGYEQFF. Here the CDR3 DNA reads TGTGCCAGTGACAGAGGGTATGAGCAGTTCTTC.